These T cell receptor beta chains were read from a single sample in a study of shared clonotypes between healthy human individuals. TCRdb's table, derived via immunoSEQ multiplex PCR, lists solely in-frame clones and lacks some. The sample carries about 2 million clones, around 96% recorded once. Sequencing was carried out using naive CD8+ T cells sorted from blood. These receptors originate from a man aged 18 to 29 in good health. Both conserved end residues are trimmed from each CDR3.

>TRBV6-5|TRBJ2-3
ASSYSSGDTDTQY
>TRBV30|TRBJ1-1
ASRRGANTEAF
>TRBV11-3|TRBJ2-7
ASSLVNGYEQY
>TRBV27|TRBJ2-1
ASSLRGPSYNEQF
>TRBV6-6|TRBJ2-1
ASSRDSSYNEQF
>TRBV2|TRBJ2-7
ASSEGLAGGKYEQY
>TRBV15|TRBJ1-1
ATSRVAGGFSEAF
>TRBV6-1|TRBJ2-7
ASSELRGPSYEQY
>TRBV6-5|TRBJ1-6
ASSYSPGEGSPLH
>TRBV5-4|TRBJ1-2
ASSLDRASYGYT
>TRBV27|TRBJ2-2
ASSPLTAGELF
>TRBV27|TRBJ2-3
ASSMNGLGGTDTQY
>TRBV9|TRBJ2-2
ASSVDQTGELF
>TRBV7-2|TRBJ2-1
ASSSTSGTYNEQF
>TRBV27|TRBJ1-1
ASRDRGNTEAF
>TRBV27|TRBJ2-5
ASSLSAGVGETQY
>TRBV4-2|TRBJ2-3
ASSRGQGETDTQY